The T cell receptor beta chain under discussion was sequenced for a study of beta chain features in type 1 diabetes. Overall study context: The patient and healthy donor groups were comparable for age, gender and cell yields. Study-level points and caveats: TCRB CDR3s from Type 1 diabetes patients were moderately but significantly shorter in all four CD4+ subsets.

Notes on this clone: Its cognate antigen is unknown.

Isolated RNA was reverse transcribed in full, so expressed TCRB transcripts were sequenced. Here immunoSEQ multiplex PCR was the method, and the copy in TCRdb shows in-frame clones only, minus some. Found here are around 240,000 clones, around 16% of them singletons; the top ten hold approximately 0.087%. CDR1 is MDHEN and CDR2 is SYDVKM in the germline V gene. With V trimmed by 2 bases and J by 12 bases, 10 bases remained unmatched. The CDR3 covers 13 residues. Sorting that relied on CD45RO/CCR7/CD25/CD127/CD95/CD27 yielded CD4+ naive, central memory, regulatory and stem cell-like memory cells. Material: naive CD4+ T cells from blood. The chain recombines TRBV28 with TRBJ2-7; 7 nucleotides line up with TRBD1. This TCR was sampled from a man aged 25-45 years with type 1 diabetes. Here the CDR3 reads CASSLADRVGPYF. CDR3 DNA sequence: TGTGCCAGCAGTTTAGCAGACAGGGTAGGTCCGTACTTC.